The 24 T cell receptor beta chains below all came from one sample that was sequenced in a study of cytomegalovirus exposure and HLA in healthy donors. PCR employed 60 Vbeta and 13 Jbeta primers. Data came from immunoSEQ multiplex PCR; TCRdb stores just in-frame clones and leaves some out. The sample includes roughly 160,000 clones, 85% of them seen just once. Sequencing input: PBMCs. The origin of the receptors is a boy aged 2 to 10 in good health and CMV-seronegative.

The chain has TRBV18 and TRBJ2-2; 9 bases match TRBD2. This CDR3 has 14 residues. The germline V gene encodes CDR1 KGHSH and CDR2 LQKENI. Trimming at V came to 5 bases and at J to 7 bases, leaving 5 bases not matched to a gene. CDR3 DNA sequence: TGTGCCAGCTCATCGGGACTAGCAGGCGGGGAGCTGTTTTTT. Amino acids: CASSSGLAGGELFF.

This clone was seen more than once but under ten times. Other DNA sequences of this sample code for an identical CDR3. The chain links TRBV28 to TRBJ2-5, with 8 bases matching TRBD1. This CDR3 contains 14 residues. The trim removed 1 base at V and 5 bases at J, leaving 3 bases unmatched. Per germline, CDR1 MDHEN and CDR2 SYDVKM. The CDR3 loop reads CASSLSGGGETQYF. The CDR3 bases are TGTGCCAGCAGTTTATCAGGGGGCGGTGAGACCCAGTACTTC. The full variable domain, in which reference TRBV28 and TRBJ2-5 provide the parts outside the CDR3, is DVKVTQSSRYLVKRTGEKVFLECVQDMDHENMFWYRQDPGLGLRLIYFSYDVKMKEKGDIPEGYSVSREKKERFSLILESASTNQTSMYLCASSLSGGGETQYFGPGTRLLVL.

The rearrangement uses TRBV6-5 and TRBJ1-2; D not certain. V lost 2 bases and J lost 8, with 15 bases in between. This CDR3 contains 14 residues. Germline CDR1 and CDR2: MNHEY and SVGAGI. Here the CDR3 DNA reads TGTGCCAGCAGTTACCTGACTCGCCCAAGGGGCTACACCTTC. This codes for CASSYLTRPRGYTF.

V gene TRBV19 combines with J gene TRBJ2-7, with D tentatively TRBD1 (5 bases). The CDR3 length is 13 residues. V was shortened by 3 bases and J by 6 bases, with 12 bases between the two germline ends. Germline values: CDR1 LNHDA, CDR2 SQIVND (reference sequence). The CDR3 DNA reads TGTGCCAGTAGTATCCGGCAGGGTCCCGAGCAGTACTTC. Amino acid sequence: CASSIRQGPEQYF. Combining the CDR3 with reference TRBV19 and TRBJ2-7 gives the whole variable domain DGGITQSPKYLFRKEGQNVTLSCEQNLNHDAMYWYRQDPGQGLRLIYYSQIVNDFQKGDIAEGYSVSREKKESFPLTVTSAQKNPTAFYLCASSIRQGPEQYFGPGTRLTVT.

The J gene is TRBJ2-7, the V gene TRBV19; maybe TRBD1 (6 bases). V was clipped by 2 bases and J by 4 bases, with 27 bases between them. From germline, CDR1 is LNHDA and CDR2 SQIVND (reference sequence). The CDR3 is 19 residues long. The CDR3 protein is CASSINWGLFLVLRYEQYF. The CDR3 nucleotides are TGTGCCAGTAGTATAAACTGGGGGCTCTTTCTCGTGCTAAGATACGAGCAGTACTTC.

The J gene is TRBJ2-5, the V gene TRBV25-1; perhaps TRBD1 as D (6 bases). V gave up 4 bases and J gave up 2 bases, with 14 bases separating them. This CDR3 spans 15 amino acids. The germline CDR1 and CDR2 sequences are MGHDK and SYGVNS. CDR3 nucleotide sequence: TGTGCCAGCAGTGCCCCTGAAGGGGGTCAAGAGACCCAGTACTTC. Its translation: CASSAPEGGQETQYF.

J is TRBJ2-7 and V is TRBV28; TRBD1 might be the D (6 bases). CDR3 length equals 14 residues. The ends were cut back, 4 bases at V and 2 bases at J, with 12 bases in the middle. Germline CDR1 reads MDHEN; CDR2 reads SYDVKM. The CDR3 coding sequence is TGTGCCAGCAGTTCCACAGGGATCACCTACGAGCAGTACTTC. This sequence encodes CASSSTGITYEQYF. Drawing the rest from reference TRBV28 and TRBJ2-7, the complete variable domain is DVKVTQSSRYLVKRTGEKVFLECVQDMDHENMFWYRQDPGLGLRLIYFSYDVKMKEKGDIPEGYSVSREKKERFSLILESASTNQTSMYLCASSSTGITYEQYFGPGTRLTVT.

The V gene is TRBV5-1, the J gene TRBJ2-1; 10 positions match TRBD1. CDR3 length: 16 amino acids. From germline, CDR1 is SGHRS and CDR2 YFSETQ. The V segment lost 0 bases and the J segment 6 bases; nucleotides outside the gene matches: 6. This CDR3 reads CASSLAPDRGFNEQFF. The CDR3 coding sequence is TGCGCCAGCAGCTTGGCGCCGGACAGGGGGTTCAATGAGCAGTTCTTC.

V usage is TRBV19 and J usage is TRBJ1-5, with TRBD1 matching over 9 bases. The CDR3 loop spans 16 amino acids. The V segment lost 5 bases and the J segment 2 bases; nucleotides outside the gene matches: 7. Per germline, CDR1 LNHDA and CDR2 SQIVND (reference sequence). The CDR3 sequence: CASSSRDRVGNQPQHF. The CDR3 nucleotides are TGTGCCAGTAGTTCAAGGGACAGGGTCGGCAATCAGCCCCAGCATTTT.

The chain employs TRBV28 and TRBJ2-2; TRBD1 matches 7 bases. The CDR3 loop spans 12 amino acids. V gave up 6 bases and J gave up 6 bases; unmatched junction bases: 1. Germline lookup yields CDR1 MDHEN and CDR2 SYDVKM. The CDR3 here is CASRQGAGELFF. The CDR3 DNA is TGTGCCAGCAGGCAGGGGGCCGGGGAGCTGTTTTTT. The full variable domain, in which reference TRBV28 and TRBJ2-2 provide the parts outside the CDR3, is DVKVTQSSRYLVKRTGEKVFLECVQDMDHENMFWYRQDPGLGLRLIYFSYDVKMKEKGDIPEGYSVSREKKERFSLILESASTNQTSMYLCASRQGAGELFFGEGSRLTVL.

V usage is TRBV21-1 and J usage is TRBJ2-7; the D segment call TRBD2 is taken from the table without a DNA check. TRBV21-1 is labeled a pseudogene. CDR3 length: 16 residues. CDR3 DNA: TGTGCCAGCAGCAAATCCCATAGGGAGGCGTCCTACGAGCAGTACTTC. Protein sequence: CASSKSHREASYEQYF.

J is TRBJ1-2 and V is TRBV4-2; 10 bases are a match to TRBD1. V was pared by 0 bases and J by 13 bases, with 8 bases of the junction left unmatched. Germline V gene sequence: CDR1 LGHNA, CDR2 YNFKEQ. There are 14 residues in the CDR3. The CDR3 sequence is CASSQDSGTGEFTF. The CDR3 nucleotides read TGTGCCAGCAGCCAAGACTCCGGGACAGGGGAATTCACCTTC.

This rearrangement joins TRBV6-1 to TRBJ2-1, with 13 bases matching TRBD2. This CDR3 is built from 15 residues. The V segment lost 2 bases and the J segment 6 bases; nucleotides outside the gene matches: 1. CDR1 and CDR2 from the germline V gene are MNHNS and SASEGT. CDR3 coding DNA: TGTGCCAGCAGTGAACGACTAGCGGGGGGCAATGAGCAGTTCTTC. Protein product: CASSERLAGGNEQFF.

This chain uses TRBV4-2 with TRBJ1-1, with D unresolved. The CDR3 is 13 amino acids. Trimming took off 0 bases at V and 7 bases at J, with 9 bases between the two ends. Looked up from germline, CDR1 is LGHNA and CDR2 is YNFKEQ. The CDR3 bases are TGTGCCAGCAGCCAAGAGGGAGACATTGAAGCTTTCTTT. This encodes CASSQEGDIEAFF.

The rearrangement links TRBV19 to TRBJ1-5; 9 bases are a match to TRBD1. CDR1 and CDR2 from the germline V gene are LNHDA and SQIVND (reference sequence). Germline trimming cut 1 base from V and 4 bases from J; bases unmatched to any gene: 5. The CDR3 consists of 16 residues. CDR3 bases: TGTGCCAGTAGTATAGGGGGACAGGGCCCGAATCAGCCCCAGCATTTT. It codes for CASSIGGQGPNQPQHF.

This rearrangement joins TRBV30 to TRBJ2-1, with D maybe TRBD2 (5 bases). V shed 2 bases and J shed 5 bases, with 10 bases lying between them. The CDR3 loop spans 13 amino acids. Germline assignment: CDR1 GTSNPN and CDR2 SVGIG (reference sequence). DNA for the CDR3: TGTGCCTGGAGTACTAGGCTAGACAATGAGCAGTTCTTC. Translating it yields CAWSTRLDNEQFF.

CDR3 nucleotide sequence: TGTGCCAGCAGCTTGCGGGGGGACCTGGAGGTCCCCCTCCACTTT. It encodes CASSLRGDLEVPLHF. The chain combines TRBV5-4 with TRBJ1-6; D is perhaps TRBD1 (5 bases). This CDR3 is 15 amino acids long. The germline CDR1 and CDR2 sequences are SGHNT and YYREEE (reference sequence). The ends were cut back, 1 base at V and 13 bases at J, with 18 bases in the middle. Combining the CDR3 with reference TRBV5-4 and TRBJ1-6 gives the whole variable domain ETGVTQSPTHLIKTRGQQVTLRCSSQSGHNTVSWYQQALGQGPQFIFQYYREEENGRGNFPPRFSGLQFPNYSSELNVNALELDDSALYLCASSLRGDLEVPLHFGNGTRLTVT.

This clone was seen more than once but under ten times. The chain carries TRBV5-8 and TRBJ2-3, with D uncertain. Germline CDR1 SGHTS, CDR2 YDEGEE. The CDR3 contains 14 residues. V lost 0 bases to trimming and J lost 1 base, with 6 bases between them. The CDR3 DNA reads as TGTGCCAGCAGCTTGGGACTTCGCACAGATACGCAGTATTTT. Protein: CASSLGLRTDTQYF.

This clone was counted once. The chain links TRBV5-6 to TRBJ1-4, with 9 bases lining up with TRBD1. After removal of 4 bases from V and 11 bases from J, the junction contained 21 bases not matched to a gene. The CDR3 loop spans 18 amino acids. Germline V gives CDR1 SGHDT, CDR2 YYEEEE. The CDR3 bases are TGTGCCAGCAGCGCAACCGGGACAGGGACGCCAAATGGTAGGAAACTGTTTTTT. It specifies CASSATGTGTPNGRKLFF. Full variable domain (remainder filled in from reference TRBV5-6 and TRBJ1-4): DAGVTQSPTHLIKTRGQQVTLRCSPKSGHDTVSWYQQALGQGPQFIFQYYEEEERQRGNFPDRFSGHQFPNYSSELNVNALLLGDSALYLCASSATGTGTPNGRKLFFGSGTQLSVL.

The rearrangement joins TRBV5-1 to TRBJ2-3; D possibly corresponds to TRBD1 (6 bases). CDR1 SGHRS and CDR2 YFSETQ come from the germline V gene. The CDR3 loop spans 14 amino acids. Trimming left V 4 bases short and J 6 bases short, with 15 bases between. In DNA form, the CDR3 reads TGCGCCAGCAGCCCTGGACAGCTTCTCGATACGCAGTATTTT. It is translated as CASSPGQLLDTQYF.

There are a few counts of this clone. This rearrangement joins TRBV9 to TRBJ2-1, with TRBD1 as a possible D gene (5 bases). The CDR3 consists of 13 residues. CDR1 is SGDLS and CDR2 is YYNGEE in the germline V gene. The germline V and J ends were trimmed by 0 bases and 4 bases, with 5 bases remaining between them. The CDR3 is CASSVAGYNEQFF. The CDR3 DNA is TGTGCCAGCAGCGTAGCAGGGTACAATGAGCAGTTCTTC. Drawing the rest from reference TRBV9 and TRBJ2-1, the complete variable domain is DSGVTQTPKHLITATGQRVTLRCSPRSGDLSVYWYQQSLDQGLQFLIQYYNGEERAKGNILERFSAQQFPDLHSELNLSSLELGDSALYFCASSVAGYNEQFFGPGTRLTVL.

This rearrangement joins TRBV7-2 to TRBJ2-7; TRBD2 aligns across 12 bases. From germline, CDR1 is SGHTA and CDR2 FQGNSA. V lost 3 bases, J lost 6 bases, and 6 bases stayed unmatched. This CDR3 is built from 15 residues. The CDR3 sequence: CASSLTSGRRSEQYF. The CDR3 DNA reads as TGTGCCAGCAGCTTGACTAGCGGGAGAAGATCCGAGCAGTACTTC.

This chain connects TRBV7-6 to TRBJ2-1; D may be TRBD1 (7 bases). There are 14 residues in the CDR3. V lost 5 bases and J 4 bases, leaving 12 bases between the germline ends. The germline CDR1 and CDR2 sequences are SGHVS and FNYEAQ. The CDR3 coding sequence is TGTGCCAGCAGCACGGGGGACAGTTACAATGAGCAGTTCTTC. This encodes CASSTGDSYNEQFF.

The chain recombines TRBV5-1 with TRBJ1-1; 7 bases are a match to TRBD1. The ends lost 1 base at V and 1 base at J; junction bases unmatched: 4. CDR3 length equals 15 residues. Germline lookup yields CDR1 SGHRS and CDR2 YFSETQ. The CDR3 protein is CASSLSGTANTEAFF. As DNA, the CDR3 is TGCGCCAGCAGCTTGTCCGGGACAGCGAACACTGAAGCTTTCTTT.